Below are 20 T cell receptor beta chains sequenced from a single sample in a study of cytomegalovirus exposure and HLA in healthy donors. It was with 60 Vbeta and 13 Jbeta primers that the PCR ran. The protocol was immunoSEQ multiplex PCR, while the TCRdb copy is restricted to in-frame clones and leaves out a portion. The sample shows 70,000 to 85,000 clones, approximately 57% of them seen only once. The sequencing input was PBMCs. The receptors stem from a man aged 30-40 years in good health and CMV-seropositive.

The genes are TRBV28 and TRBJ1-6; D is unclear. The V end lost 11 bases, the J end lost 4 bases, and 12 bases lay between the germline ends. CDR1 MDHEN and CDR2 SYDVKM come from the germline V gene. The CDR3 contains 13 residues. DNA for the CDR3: TGTGCCTCCGGTGGGCAATATAATTCACCCCTCCACTTT. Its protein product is CASGGQYNSPLHF.

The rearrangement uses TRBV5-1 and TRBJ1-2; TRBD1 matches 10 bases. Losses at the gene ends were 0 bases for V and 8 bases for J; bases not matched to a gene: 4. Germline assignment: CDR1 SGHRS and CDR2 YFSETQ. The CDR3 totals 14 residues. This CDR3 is CASSLDGTGVGYTF. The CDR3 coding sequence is TGCGCCAGCAGCTTGGATGGGACAGGGGTCGGCTACACCTTC.

The CDR3 here is CASSLGGLEQFF. As DNA, the CDR3 is TGTGCCAGCAGCTTAGGGGGCCTAGAGCAGTTCTTC. The rearrangement links TRBV11-3 to TRBJ2-1, with D possibly matching TRBD1 (5 bases). Germline V gives CDR1 SGHNT, CDR2 YENEEA. Trimming removed 1 base at V and 10 bases at J, with 8 bases between. The CDR3 totals 12 residues.

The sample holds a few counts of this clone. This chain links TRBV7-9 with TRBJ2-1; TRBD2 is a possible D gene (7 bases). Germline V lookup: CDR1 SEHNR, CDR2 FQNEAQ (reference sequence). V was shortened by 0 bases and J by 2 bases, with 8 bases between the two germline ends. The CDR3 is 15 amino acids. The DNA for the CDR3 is TGTGCCAGCAGCTTAGCGCGGGGGCCCTACAATGAGCAGTTCTTC. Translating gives CASSLARGPYNEQFF.

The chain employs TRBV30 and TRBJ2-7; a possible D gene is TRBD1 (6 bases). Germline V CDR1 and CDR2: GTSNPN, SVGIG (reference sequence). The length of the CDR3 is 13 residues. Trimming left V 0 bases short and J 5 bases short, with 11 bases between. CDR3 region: CAWSVTGLNEQYF. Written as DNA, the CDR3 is TGTGCCTGGAGTGTGACAGGTCTCAACGAGCAGTACTTC.

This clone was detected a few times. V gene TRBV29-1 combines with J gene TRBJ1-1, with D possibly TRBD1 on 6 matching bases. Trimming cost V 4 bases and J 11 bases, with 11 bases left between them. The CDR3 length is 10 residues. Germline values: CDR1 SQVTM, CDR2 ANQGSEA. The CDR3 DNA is TGCAGCGTTGGGGACATCGAGGCTTTCTTT. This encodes CSVGDIEAFF.

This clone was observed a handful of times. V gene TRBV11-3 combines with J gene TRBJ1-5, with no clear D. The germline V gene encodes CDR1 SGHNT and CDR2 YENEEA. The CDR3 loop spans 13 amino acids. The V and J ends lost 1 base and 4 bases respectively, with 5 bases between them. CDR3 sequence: CASSLAVNQPQHF. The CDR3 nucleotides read TGTGCCAGCAGCTTAGCAGTGAATCAGCCCCAGCATTTT. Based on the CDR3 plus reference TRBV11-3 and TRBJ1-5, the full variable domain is EAGVVQSPRYKIIEKKQPVAFWCNPISGHNTLYWYLQNLGQGPELLIRYENEEAVDDSQLPKDRFSAERLKGVDSTLKIQPAELGDSAVYLCASSLAVNQPQHFGDGTRLSIL.

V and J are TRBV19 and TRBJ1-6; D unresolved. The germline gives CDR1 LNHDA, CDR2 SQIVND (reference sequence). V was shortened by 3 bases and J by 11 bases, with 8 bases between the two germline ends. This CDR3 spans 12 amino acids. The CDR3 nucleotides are TGTGCCAGTAGTATCAATTTTCCACCCCTCCACTTT. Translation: CASSINFPPLHF.

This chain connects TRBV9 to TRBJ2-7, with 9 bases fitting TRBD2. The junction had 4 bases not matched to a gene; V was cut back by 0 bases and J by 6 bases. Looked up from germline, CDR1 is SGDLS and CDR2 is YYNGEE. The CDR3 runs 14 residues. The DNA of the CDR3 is TGTGCCAGCAGCGTAGCCGGGACTAGCTCCGAGCAGTACTTC. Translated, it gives CASSVAGTSSEQYF.

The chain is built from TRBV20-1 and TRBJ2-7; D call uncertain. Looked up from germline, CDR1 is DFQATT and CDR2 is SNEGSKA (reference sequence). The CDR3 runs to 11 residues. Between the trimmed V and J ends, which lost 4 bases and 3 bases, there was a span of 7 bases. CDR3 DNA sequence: TGCAGTGCTACGGTTAACTACGAGCAGTACTTC. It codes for CSATVNYEQYF.

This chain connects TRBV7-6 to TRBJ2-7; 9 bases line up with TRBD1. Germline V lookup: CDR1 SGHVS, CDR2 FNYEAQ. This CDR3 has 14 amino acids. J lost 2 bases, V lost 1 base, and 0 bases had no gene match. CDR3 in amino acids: CASSLGQGAYEQYF. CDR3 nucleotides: TGTGCCAGCAGCTTAGGACAGGGGGCCTACGAGCAGTACTTC.

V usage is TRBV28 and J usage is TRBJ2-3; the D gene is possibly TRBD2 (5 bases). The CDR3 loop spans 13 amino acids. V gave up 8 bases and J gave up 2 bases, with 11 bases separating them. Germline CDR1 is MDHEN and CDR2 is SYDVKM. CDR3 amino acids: CASYRRDTDTQYF. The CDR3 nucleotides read TGTGCCAGCTACCGACGGGACACAGATACGCAGTATTTT. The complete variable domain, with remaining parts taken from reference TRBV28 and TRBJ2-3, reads DVKVTQSSRYLVKRTGEKVFLECVQDMDHENMFWYRQDPGLGLRLIYFSYDVKMKEKGDIPEGYSVSREKKERFSLILESASTNQTSMYLCASYRRDTDTQYFGPGTRLTVL.

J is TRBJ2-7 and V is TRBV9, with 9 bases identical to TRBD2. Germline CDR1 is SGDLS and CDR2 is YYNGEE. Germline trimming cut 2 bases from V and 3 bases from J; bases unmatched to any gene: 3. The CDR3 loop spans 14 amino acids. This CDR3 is CASSVEAGGYEQYF. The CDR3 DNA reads TGTGCCAGCAGCGTTGAAGCGGGAGGCTACGAGCAGTACTTC.

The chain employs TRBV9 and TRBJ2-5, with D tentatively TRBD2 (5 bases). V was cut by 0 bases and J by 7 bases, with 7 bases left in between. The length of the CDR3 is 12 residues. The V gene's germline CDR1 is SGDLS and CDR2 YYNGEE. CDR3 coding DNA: TGTGCCAGCAGCGTAGAACGGGGGACCCAGTACTTC. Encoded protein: CASSVERGTQYF.

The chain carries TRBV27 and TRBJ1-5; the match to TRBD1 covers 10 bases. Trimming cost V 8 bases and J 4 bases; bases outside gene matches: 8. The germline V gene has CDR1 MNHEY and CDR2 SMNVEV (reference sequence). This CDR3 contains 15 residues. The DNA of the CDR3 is TGTGCCAGCCGCTCATGGACAGGGGGAAATCAGCCCCAGCATTTT. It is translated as CASRSWTGGNQPQHF.

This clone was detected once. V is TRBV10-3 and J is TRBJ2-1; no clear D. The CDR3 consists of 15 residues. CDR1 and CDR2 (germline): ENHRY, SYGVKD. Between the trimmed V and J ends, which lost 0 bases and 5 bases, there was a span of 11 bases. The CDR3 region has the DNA TGTGCCATCAGTGAGTCGAGTATTACCGACAATGAGCAGTTCTTC. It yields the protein CAISESSITDNEQFF.

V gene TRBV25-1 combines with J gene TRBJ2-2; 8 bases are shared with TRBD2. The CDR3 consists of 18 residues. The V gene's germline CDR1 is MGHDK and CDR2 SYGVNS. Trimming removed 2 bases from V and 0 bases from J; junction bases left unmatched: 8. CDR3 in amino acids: CASSELAGFDANTGELFF. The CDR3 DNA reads TGTGCCAGCAGTGAACTAGCGGGCTTTGACGCGAACACCGGGGAGCTGTTTTTT.

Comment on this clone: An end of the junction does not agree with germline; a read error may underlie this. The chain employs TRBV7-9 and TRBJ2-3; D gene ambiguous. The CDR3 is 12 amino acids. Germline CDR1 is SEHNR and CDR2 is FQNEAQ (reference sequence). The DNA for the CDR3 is TGTTCCAGCAGCCCCCCCGGAGATACGCAGTATTTT. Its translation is CSSSPPGDTQYF. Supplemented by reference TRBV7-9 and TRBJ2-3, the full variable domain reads DTGVSQNPRHKITKRGQNVTFRCDPISEHNRLYWYRQTLGQGPEFLTYFQNEAQLEKSRLLSDRFSAERPKGSFSTLEIQRTEQGDSAMYLCSSSPPGDTQYFGPGTRLTVL.

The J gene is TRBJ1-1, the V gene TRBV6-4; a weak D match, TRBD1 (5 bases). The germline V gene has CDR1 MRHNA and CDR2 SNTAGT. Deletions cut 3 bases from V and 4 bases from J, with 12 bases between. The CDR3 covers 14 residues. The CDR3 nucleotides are TGTGCCAGCAGTGAGGCAGGGTGGAGCACTGAAGCTTTCTTT. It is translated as CASSEAGWSTEAFF.

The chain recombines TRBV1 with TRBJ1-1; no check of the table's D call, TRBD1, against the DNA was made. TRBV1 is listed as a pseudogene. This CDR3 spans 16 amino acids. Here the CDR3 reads CTSSLNRDNMNTEAFF. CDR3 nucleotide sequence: TGCACCAGCAGCCTTAACCGGGACAACATGAACACTGAAGCTTTCTTT.